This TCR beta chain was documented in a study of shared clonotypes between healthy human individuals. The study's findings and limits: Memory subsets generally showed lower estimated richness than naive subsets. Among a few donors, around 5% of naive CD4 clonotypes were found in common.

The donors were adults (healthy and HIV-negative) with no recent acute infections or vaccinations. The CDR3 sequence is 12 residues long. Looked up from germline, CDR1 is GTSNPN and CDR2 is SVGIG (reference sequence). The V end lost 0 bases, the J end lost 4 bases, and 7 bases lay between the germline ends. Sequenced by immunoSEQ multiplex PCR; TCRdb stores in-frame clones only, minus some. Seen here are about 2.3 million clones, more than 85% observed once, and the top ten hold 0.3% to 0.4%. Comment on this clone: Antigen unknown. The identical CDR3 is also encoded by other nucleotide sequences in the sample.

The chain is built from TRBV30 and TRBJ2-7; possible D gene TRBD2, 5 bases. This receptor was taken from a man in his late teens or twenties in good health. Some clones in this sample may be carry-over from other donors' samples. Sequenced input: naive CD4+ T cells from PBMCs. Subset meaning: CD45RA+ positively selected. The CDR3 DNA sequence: TGTGCCTGGAGTGTACGGGGTTACGAGCAGTACTTC. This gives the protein CAWSVRGYEQYF.